These 24 T cell receptor beta chains originate from one sample sequenced in a study of blood T cell repertoires in COVID-19. Profiling relied on immunoSEQ multiplex PCR, and the TCRdb table lists in-frame clones only, not all of them. The sample holds about 100,000 clones, roughly 92% seen once. Sequenced sample: peripheral blood. Every receptor here comes from a man in his forties or fifties with active COVID-19.

This clone was recorded once. The chain carries TRBV5-1 and TRBJ2-3, with 11 bases that match TRBD2. The ends lost 2 bases at V and 4 bases at J; junction bases unmatched: 6. In germline, CDR1 is SGHRS, CDR2 YFSETQ. This CDR3 comprises 16 residues. CDR3 sequence (DNA): TGCGCCAGCAGCTTTAGCGGGAGGGCCACGGCAGATACGCAGTATTTT. Translating gives CASSFSGRATADTQYF.

The J gene is TRBJ1-2, the V gene TRBV11-2, with TRBD1 identical over 8 bases. Trimming at V came to 5 bases and at J to 10 bases, leaving 12 bases not matched to a gene. The germline V gene has CDR1 SGHAT and CDR2 FQNNGV. This CDR3 has 14 amino acids. The CDR3 DNA reads TGTGCCAGCAGCCCAAGCTGGGCAGGGGGCAACTACACCTTC. Protein sequence: CASSPSWAGGNYTF.

The chain couples TRBV29-1 to TRBJ1-4; unclear D gene. This CDR3 has 12 residues. Trimming cost V 5 bases and J 3 bases, with 7 bases left between them. CDR1 and CDR2 (germline): SQVTM, ANQGSEA. The DNA of the CDR3 is TGCAGCGTTCGGGGAGCTAATGAAAAACTGTTTTTT. It is translated as CSVRGANEKLFF.

The CDR3 region is CASSLPKGGLDTEAFF. DNA for the CDR3: TGCGCCAGCAGCTTGCCCAAGGGGGGGTTGGACACTGAAGCTTTCTTT. The rearrangement uses TRBV5-1 and TRBJ1-1, with D possibly matching TRBD1 (6 bases). The V gene's germline CDR1 is SGHRS and CDR2 YFSETQ. V gave up 1 base and J gave up 3 bases, with 16 bases separating them. The CDR3 has 16 amino acids.

V gene TRBV28 combines with J gene TRBJ2-7; TRBD2 matches 7 bases. Looked up from germline, CDR1 is MDHEN and CDR2 is SYDVKM. The CDR3 runs to 12 residues. The V and J ends lost 6 bases and 9 bases, in that order; junction bases with no gene match: 8. CDR3 in DNA: TGTGCCAGCAGACCAAGCGGGGAAGGGCAGTACTTC. Amino acids: CASRPSGEGQYF.

This chain uses TRBV6-5 with TRBJ2-5, with 8 bases identical to TRBD1. Trimming at V came to 4 bases and at J to 1 base, leaving 5 bases not matched to a gene. The CDR3 loop spans 15 amino acids. Germline lookup yields CDR1 MNHEY and CDR2 SVGAGI. The CDR3 bases are TGTGCCAGCAGTTCCCCGGGACAGGTCCAAGAGACCCAGTACTTC. Translation: CASSSPGQVQETQYF.

V gene TRBV5-4 combines with J gene TRBJ2-7, with a tentative D call TRBD2 (6 bases). V was shortened by 4 bases and J by 3 bases, with 14 bases between the two germline ends. CDR1 is SGHNT and CDR2 is YYREEE in the germline V gene (reference sequence). The CDR3 is 14 amino acids. The CDR3, as DNA: TGTGCCAGCAGCGCAGCTAGCGCGGACTACGAGCAGTACTTC. Its protein product is CASSAASADYEQYF.

A word on this clone: Different DNA sequences within this sample yield the same CDR3. V gene TRBV6-5 combines with J gene TRBJ1-5; 8 bases are a match to TRBD1. CDR1 and CDR2 from the germline V gene are MNHEY and SVGAGI. This CDR3 comprises 13 residues. V shed 5 bases and J 4 bases; nucleotides not matched to a gene: 1. The CDR3 DNA reads TGTGCCAGCAGTAGACAGGGGAATCAGCCCCAGCATTTT. This encodes CASSRQGNQPQHF.

This chain links TRBV5-1 with TRBJ2-1; no firm D call. The V end lost 3 bases, the J end lost 0 bases, and 7 bases lay between the germline ends. The CDR3 extends over 14 amino acids. The V gene's germline CDR1 is SGHRS and CDR2 YFSETQ. The CDR3 nucleotides are TGCGCCAGCAGCTCAGGTAGCTCCTACAATGAGCAGTTCTTC. This encodes CASSSGSSYNEQFF.

The rearrangement joins TRBV5-6 to TRBJ1-1; the match to TRBD1 covers 7 bases. The CDR3 has 14 amino acids. CDR1 is SGHDT, CDR2 YYEEEE, per germline. V lost 4 bases and J lost 6; bases outside the gene matches: 9. The CDR3 spells CASSRDRDGPEAFF. DNA for the CDR3: TGTGCCAGCAGCCGAGACAGGGATGGGCCTGAAGCTTTCTTT.

This rearrangement joins TRBV7-9 to TRBJ2-1; D not certain. Germline values: CDR1 SEHNR, CDR2 FQNEAQ (reference sequence). V was shortened by 0 bases and J by 10 bases, with 4 bases between the two germline ends. The length of the CDR3 is 11 residues. CDR3: CASSLAPEQFF. The CDR3 coding sequence is TGTGCCAGCAGCTTAGCCCCGGAGCAGTTCTTC.

This clone was counted once. The rearrangement joins TRBV11-2 to TRBJ1-3, with D unclear. Germline V CDR1 and CDR2: SGHAT, FQNNGV. The V end lost 0 bases, the J end lost 4 bases, and 10 bases lay between the germline ends. CDR3 length: 15 residues. The CDR3 nucleotides are TGTGCCAGCAGCTTAGAGGGCTTCTGGGGAAACACCATATATTTT. Protein: CASSLEGFWGNTIYF.

The V gene is TRBV7-7, the J gene TRBJ2-1, with TRBD2 matching over 10 bases. CDR3 length: 18 residues. Germline CDR1 SSHAT, CDR2 FNYEAQ (reference sequence). J was trimmed by 7 bases and V by 2 bases; bases with no gene match: 14. In DNA form, the CDR3 reads TGTGCCAGCAGCTTATCTAGCGGGGGTTTTTTCAGGTATAATGAGCAGTTCTTC. It specifies CASSLSSGGFFRYNEQFF. The variable domain in full, completed from reference TRBV7-7 and TRBJ2-1, reads GAGVSQSPRYKVTKRGQDVTLRCDPISSHATLYWYQQALGQGPEFLTYFNYEAQPDKSGLPSDRFSAERPEGSISTLTIQRTEQRDSAMYRCASSLSSGGFFRYNEQFFGPGTRLTVL.

The rearrangement uses TRBV3-1 (or the pseudogene TRBV3-2) and TRBJ2-7; 9 positions agree with TRBD1. The CDR3 has 14 amino acids. Germline trimming cut 1 base from V and 6 bases from J; bases unmatched to any gene: 4. Germline V lookup: CDR1 LGHDT, CDR2 YNNKEL (reference sequence). CDR3 DNA: TGTGCCAGCAGCCAAGCCGGGACAGGGACCGAGCAGTACTTC. It specifies CASSQAGTGTEQYF.

This chain links TRBV3-1 (or the pseudogene TRBV3-2) with TRBJ2-1; 10 bases match TRBD1. This CDR3 spans 15 amino acids. CDR1 is LGHDT, CDR2 YNNKEL, per germline (reference sequence). The ends lost 2 bases at V and 4 bases at J; junction bases unmatched: 2. The CDR3 coding sequence is TGTGCCAGCAGCCAATCGGGACAGGGGTACAATGAGCAGTTCTTC. It yields the protein CASSQSGQGYNEQFF.

The gene calls are TRBV19 and TRBJ2-1; D is possibly TRBD1 (5 bases). The CDR3 is made up of 14 amino acids. CDR1 and CDR2 from the germline V gene are LNHDA and SQIVND (reference sequence). V lost 7 bases and J 5 bases, leaving 15 bases between the germline ends. CDR3 sequence: CASTRGLDDNEQFF. The DNA for the CDR3 is TGTGCCAGTACTAGGGGCTTGGATGACAATGAGCAGTTCTTC.

This clone was counted between two and nine times. The rearrangement uses TRBV4-1 and TRBJ1-6; possibly TRBD1 for D (5 bases). V dropped 0 bases and J dropped 5 bases, with 8 bases sitting between them. This CDR3 region has 15 residues. Per germline, CDR1 MGHRA and CDR2 YSYEKL. The CDR3 loop reads CASSQDRGHNSPLHF. DNA of the CDR3: TGCGCCAGCAGCCAAGATAGGGGCCATAATTCACCCCTCCACTTT.

The rearrangement links TRBV27 to TRBJ2-1, with D tentatively TRBD2 (5 bases). The germline gives CDR1 MNHEY, CDR2 SMNVEV (reference sequence). The V gene lost 3 bases and the J gene lost 6 bases, with 15 bases spanning the gap. The CDR3 sequence is 15 residues long. The CDR3 sequence: CASSFGLEYGNEQFF. The CDR3 DNA sequence: TGTGCCAGCAGTTTTGGACTTGAGTACGGCAATGAGCAGTTCTTC.

The V gene is TRBV3-1 (or the pseudogene TRBV3-2), the J gene TRBJ2-2, with 8 bases aligning to TRBD2. Germline-derived CDR1 and CDR2 are LGHDT and YNNKEL (reference sequence). The CDR3 has 16 amino acids. Unmatched junction bases numbered 8, after V lost 1 base and J lost 7 bases. CDR3 in DNA: TGTGCCAGCAGCCAAGGCGGGGGGCGAATTGGCGGGGAGCTGTTTTTT. It is translated as CASSQGGGRIGGELFF.

V is TRBV6-1 and J is TRBJ1-2, with 7 bases that match TRBD1. The CDR3 is 15 amino acids. After removal of 2 bases from V and 0 bases from J, the junction contained 3 bases not matched to a gene. Germline V gene lookup returns CDR1 MNHNS and CDR2 SASEGT. The CDR3 bases are TGTGCCAGCAGTGAACGGGGGACAGCTAACTATGGCTACACCTTC. This codes for CASSERGTANYGYTF.

This chain links TRBV30 with TRBJ2-1; TRBD2 aligns across 12 bases. The germline gives CDR1 GTSNPN, CDR2 SVGIG (reference sequence). J lost 2 bases, V lost 6 bases, and 5 bases had no gene match. The CDR3 runs 15 residues. CDR3 DNA: TGTGCCTGCACAACTAGCGGGAGGCCCTACAATGAGCAGTTCTTC. Protein product: CACTTSGRPYNEQFF.

The chain links TRBV19 to TRBJ1-5; D is possibly TRBD1 (6 bases). Between the trimmed V and J ends, which lost 5 bases and 3 bases, there was a span of 14 bases. The CDR3 is made up of 15 amino acids. Germline assignment: CDR1 LNHDA and CDR2 SQIVND (reference sequence). The CDR3 spells CASSEQGTLNQPQHF. The CDR3 nucleotides are TGTGCCAGTAGTGAACAGGGTACCCTCAATCAGCCCCAGCATTTT.

The chain is built from TRBV6-7 and TRBJ1-4, with D possibly TRBD1 on 6 matching bases. TRBV6-7 is filed as an ORF, its function uncertain. The V end lost 6 bases, the J end lost 3 bases, and 11 bases lay between the germline ends. The CDR3 is 14 amino acids. The CDR3 is CASSQDRSNEKLFF. CDR3 nucleotides: TGTGCCAGCAGCCAAGACAGGTCTAATGAAAAACTGTTTTTT.

The chain is built from TRBV5-1 and TRBJ1-5; D remains unclear. This CDR3 has 15 residues. Looked up from germline, CDR1 is SGHRS and CDR2 is YFSETQ. Between the trimmed V and J ends, which lost 0 bases and 1 base, there was a span of 8 bases. CDR3 nucleotides: TGCGCCAGCAGCTTGGCGGGAGAAAGCAATCAGCCCCAGCATTTT. This sequence encodes CASSLAGESNQPQHF.